The following is a T cell receptor beta chain sequence with its context. Its antigen is unknown. This entry comes from a study of OX40 agonist ivuxolimab in advanced cancers. At the level of the study: Patients with hepatocellular carcinoma, melanoma, renal cell or head and neck cancer made up the dose-escalation patients. Regarding the study as a whole: The antigens recognized by the expanded peripheral T cells, that is their antigen specificity, were not determined.

J was trimmed by 5 bases and V by 6 bases; bases with no gene match: 6. Germline CDR1 MNHEY, CDR2 SVGAGI. The CDR3 sequence is 15 residues long. Clones were sequenced by immunoSEQ multiplex PCR, and TCRdb holds only the in-frame ones, with some missing. The repertoire consists of more than 50,000 clones, with over 80% occurring once and the leading ten covering 1.9%. The sample was CD4+ or CD8+ T cells sorted from blood, taken in a trial of the OX40 agonist ivuxolimab. This chain connects TRBV6-5 to TRBJ2-1, with TRBD2 identical over 11 bases. The receptor comes from an adult with an advanced solid tumor such as melanoma, head and neck, liver or kidney cancer. This chain's CDR3 is CASSRGLAENNEQFF. For the CDR3, the DNA is TGTGCCAGCAGCAGGGGACTAGCGGAAAACAATGAGCAGTTCTTC.